This T cell receptor (beta chain) was captured in a study of graft-versus-host responses after intestinal transplantation. The data were produced by immunoSEQ multiplex PCR, yet TCRdb's version contains in-frame clones alone and is incomplete. In the table there are roughly 120,000 clones, more than 85% of which are singletons. A word on this clone: The target antigen is unknown.

The sequence was collected from a human donor who was the organ donor for an intestinal transplant. Sequencing used unstimulated CD8+ T cells sorted from spleen or lymph node cells, obtained before transplant.

In nucleotides, the CDR3 is TGTGCCAGCAGCAATAATCCGAATGACGAGTTAGACCAAGAGACCCAGTACTTC. It codes for CASSNNPNDELDQETQYF. The gene calls are TRBV7-8 and TRBJ2-5; D call uncertain. Germline V gives CDR1 SGHVS, CDR2 FQNEAQ. V was clipped by 5 bases and J by 0 bases, with 22 bases between them. The CDR3 has 18 amino acids. The full variable domain, rest sourced from reference TRBV7-8 and TRBJ2-5, is GAGVSQSPRYKVAKRGQDVALRCDPISGHVSLFWYQQALGQGPEFLTYFQNEAQLDKSGLPSDRFFAERPEGSVSTLKIQRTQQEDSAVYLCASSNNPNDELDQETQYFGPGTRLLVL.